Presented here are 30 T cell receptor beta chains from one specimen sequenced in a study of T cell responses to AZD1222 COVID-19 vaccine. Assay used: immunoSEQ multiplex PCR; TCRdb lists only in-frame clones, some missing. This table holds some 99,000 clones, 70% to 90% found once. The material was peripheral blood, obtained 28 days after the second AZD1222 dose. The origin of the receptors is an adult who received the AZD1222 COVID-19 vaccine.

This clone was counted only a few times. The V gene is TRBV5-1, the J gene TRBJ2-1, with 9 nucleotides matching TRBD2. The CDR3 loop spans 15 amino acids. V was clipped by 3 bases and J by 7 bases; unmatched bases: 8. CDR1 is SGHRS, CDR2 YFSETQ, per germline. CDR3 coding DNA: TGCGCCAGCAGCTCAGTAGCGGGAGTCATTAATGAGCAGTTCTTC. Protein product: CASSSVAGVINEQFF.

The chain uses TRBV4-2 and TRBJ2-1, with a possible D match to TRBD1 (6 bases). Germline CDR1 LGHNA, CDR2 YNFKEQ. The CDR3 has 17 residues. V was trimmed by 0 bases and J by 4 bases, leaving 16 bases between them. The chain's CDR3 is CASSQDLGARVYNEQFF. The CDR3, as DNA: TGTGCCAGCAGCCAAGATTTGGGGGCCCGTGTGTACAATGAGCAGTTCTTC.

This CDR3 is CSVERRTGKSYEQYF. CDR3 DNA: TGCAGCGTTGAAAGACGGACAGGCAAAAGCTACGAGCAGTACTTC. The rearrangement uses TRBV29-1 and TRBJ2-7; 7 nucleotides match TRBD1. The CDR3 consists of 15 residues. The trim removed 2 bases at V and 3 bases at J, leaving 10 bases unmatched. Germline-derived CDR1 and CDR2 are SQVTM and ANQGSEA.

This clone was seen more than once but under ten times. V gene TRBV19 combines with J gene TRBJ1-5, with D perhaps matching TRBD1 (5 bases). The V and J ends lost 5 bases and 4 bases respectively, with 12 bases between them. The CDR3 totals 14 residues. Looked up from germline, CDR1 is LNHDA and CDR2 is SQIVND (reference sequence). The CDR3 DNA follows: TGTGCCAGTAGTGGATGGGGCGAAAATCAGCCCCAGCATTTT. It translates to CASSGWGENQPQHF.

CDR3 amino acids: CASGLATGPQHF. The DNA for the CDR3 is TGTGCTAGTGGTTTGGCCACCGGGCCCCAGCATTTT. The V and J genes are TRBV12-5 and TRBJ1-5; D remains unclear. Germline CDR1 and CDR2: LGHNT and FRNRAP. The germline V and J ends were trimmed by 1 base and 9 bases, with 7 bases remaining between them. This CDR3 is 12 amino acids long.

This clone was counted a few times. The CDR3 reads CASSLSGTGTKFF. DNA for the CDR3: TGTGCCAGCAGCTTATCGGGGACAGGGACGAAGTTCTTC. J is TRBJ2-1 and V is TRBV7-3, with 9 positions matching TRBD1. V gave up 2 bases and J gave up 14 bases; unmatched junction bases: 7. From germline, CDR1 is SGHTA and CDR2 FQGTGA. There are 13 residues in the CDR3.

V usage is TRBV19 and J usage is TRBJ2-5, with D perhaps TRBD2 (6 bases). The CDR3 runs 13 residues. CDR1 is LNHDA, CDR2 SQIVND, per germline (reference sequence). V was pared by 2 bases and J by 10 bases, with 14 bases between. For the CDR3, the DNA is TGTGCCAGTAGTATAAGTAGAGGGGAGGTCCAGTACTTC. This gives the protein CASSISRGEVQYF. The variable domain in full, with the rest retrieved from reference TRBV19 and TRBJ2-5, is DGGITQSPKYLFRKEGQNVTLSCEQNLNHDAMYWYRQDPGQGLRLIYYSQIVNDFQKGDIAEGYSVSREKKESFPLTVTSAQKNPTAFYLCASSISRGEVQYFGPGTRLLVL.

This chain uses TRBV7-8 with TRBJ2-7, with 9 bases identical to TRBD2. This CDR3 is 14 amino acids long. CDR1 SGHVS and CDR2 FQNEAQ come from the germline V gene. With V trimmed by 1 base and J by 4 bases, 2 bases remained unmatched. CDR3 DNA: TGTGCCAGCAGCTTAGGACTAGCGGAATACGAGCAGTACTTC. Protein product: CASSLGLAEYEQYF.

The chain employs TRBV29-1 and TRBJ2-1; 7 bases are shared with TRBD1. CDR3 length: 14 amino acids. Unmatched junction bases numbered 12, after V lost 4 bases and J lost 9 bases. Germline V gene data show CDR1 as SQVTM and CDR2 as ANQGSEA. In DNA, the CDR3 is TGCAGCGTTGTAAACAGGGGTTCACAAAGTGAGCAGTTCTTC. Amino acid sequence: CSVVNRGSQSEQFF.

V is TRBV20-1 and J is TRBJ2-7, with TRBD2 identical over 7 bases. Germline CDR1 DFQATT, CDR2 SNEGSKA (reference sequence). The CDR3 covers 14 residues. J lost 4 bases, V lost 4 bases, and 10 bases had no gene match. The CDR3 DNA sequence: TGCAGTGCTACTGACTCTGGGGGGGGGTACGAGCAGTACTTC. Its translation: CSATDSGGGYEQYF.

This chain links TRBV18 with TRBJ1-6; TRBD1 aligns across 8 bases. The V gene end was trimmed by 4 bases and the J gene end by 7 bases; junction bases not matched to a gene: 3. Germline loops: CDR1 KGHSH, CDR2 LQKENI. This CDR3 comprises 14 residues. The CDR3 region is CASSRDRRNSPLHF. The CDR3 DNA is TGTGCCAGCTCACGGGACAGGAGGAATTCACCCCTCCACTTT. Filled out from reference TRBV18 and TRBJ1-6, the complete variable domain reads NAGVMQNPRHLVRRRGQEARLRCSPMKGHSHVYWYRQLPEEGLKFMVYLQKENIIDESGMPKERFSAEFPKEGPSILRIQQVVRGDSAAYFCASSRDRRNSPLHFGNGTRLTVT.

This clone showed up just once. The chain has TRBV5-6 and TRBJ1-4; D not resolved. V was trimmed by 1 base and J by 8 bases, leaving 6 bases between them. The CDR3 runs 12 residues. Per the germline V gene, CDR1 is SGHDT and CDR2 is YYEEEE. The CDR3, as DNA: TGTGCCAGCAGCTTGAGGTCCGAAAAACTGTTTTTT. Translated: CASSLRSEKLFF.

The chain has TRBV5-4 and TRBJ2-1; the match to TRBD2 covers 9 bases. CDR1 is SGHNT, CDR2 YYREEE, per germline (reference sequence). The CDR3 spans 14 residues. Trimming cost V 4 bases and J 4 bases; bases outside gene matches: 3. The DNA of the CDR3 is TGTGCCAGCAGCCCTACTAGCGGGTACAATGAGCAGTTCTTC. Protein: CASSPTSGYNEQFF.

The rearrangement uses TRBV13 and TRBJ1-1; 7 bases fit TRBD1. The CDR3 has 14 amino acids. Germline assignment: CDR1 PRHDT and CDR2 FYEKMQ (reference sequence). The junction had 5 bases not matched to a gene; V was cut back by 6 bases and J by 1 base. CDR3 bases: TGTGCCAGCAGACCCCAGGGGGGGAACACTGAAGCTTTCTTT. It yields the protein CASRPQGGNTEAFF.

This rearrangement joins TRBV9 to TRBJ2-1; D is undetermined. The CDR3 sequence is 14 residues long. Germline loops: CDR1 SGDLS, CDR2 YYNGEE. With 4 bases removed from V and 8 bases from J, the gap between germline ends came to 16 bases. This CDR3 is CASSPEGVADEQFF. The DNA for the CDR3 is TGTGCCAGCAGCCCAGAAGGAGTGGCCGATGAGCAGTTCTTC.

The chain carries TRBV6-2 or TRBV6-3 and TRBJ1-5, with D possibly matching TRBD1 (5 bases). Germline loops: CDR1 MNHEY, CDR2 SVGEGT. The CDR3 length is 18 residues. V shed 0 bases and J shed 2 bases, with 17 bases lying between them. The CDR3 nucleotides read TGTGCCAGCAGTTACTCGGGTCAGGGCCTGGGTGGCAATCAGCCCCAGCATTTT. Translating it yields CASSYSGQGLGGNQPQHF.

The rearrangement uses TRBV4-3 and TRBJ2-3, with TRBD2 matching over 7 bases. Germline V gives CDR1 LGHNA, CDR2 YSLEER. This CDR3 contains 17 residues. Germline trimming cut 0 bases from V and 0 bases from J; bases unmatched to any gene: 6. The CDR3 bases are TGCGCCAGCAGCCAAGACCCAAGCGGGGCGAGCACAGATACGCAGTATTTT. Translated, it gives CASSQDPSGASTDTQYF.

This chain links TRBV19 with TRBJ2-1; the D gene is possibly TRBD2 (6 bases). The CDR3 has 21 amino acids. From germline, CDR1 is LNHDA and CDR2 SQIVND (reference sequence). V dropped 6 bases and J dropped 0 bases, with 30 bases sitting between them. The CDR3 here is CASSPKREVQSPGSSYNEQFF. The CDR3 coding sequence is TGTGCCAGTAGCCCGAAGAGGGAGGTACAATCCCCGGGTAGCTCCTACAATGAGCAGTTCTTC.

The chain uses TRBV6-2 or TRBV6-3 and TRBJ2-1, with 9 bases that match TRBD2. Trimming removed 4 bases from V and 5 bases from J; junction bases left unmatched: 3. CDR1 and CDR2 from the germline V gene are MNHEY and SVGEGT. The CDR3 is made up of 14 amino acids. CDR3 region: CASSLSSGNNEQFF. The CDR3 coding sequence is TGTGCCAGCAGTTTGTCTAGCGGGAACAATGAGCAGTTCTTC.

This sequence joins TRBV25-1 and TRBJ1-2; D ambiguous. The germline CDR1 and CDR2 sequences are MGHDK and SYGVNS. V lost 6 bases and J 12 bases, leaving 11 bases between the germline ends. This CDR3 region has 10 residues. DNA for the CDR3: TGTGCCAGCAGGTACCCTCTTGACACCTTC. It translates to CASRYPLDTF.

The chain joins TRBV9 to TRBJ2-5, with 8 bases aligning to TRBD2. CDR3 length: 18 amino acids. J lost 5 bases, V lost 2 bases, and 17 bases had no gene match. Germline CDR1 is SGDLS and CDR2 is YYNGEE. CDR3 sequence: CASSVSASGSSIWETQYF. In DNA, the CDR3 is TGTGCCAGCAGCGTCTCGGCTAGCGGGTCCTCGATATGGGAGACCCAGTACTTC.

This clone has just one count. Here the CDR3 DNA reads TGCGCCAGTACCAACTCAGGGGCTGAAGCTTTCTTT. This encodes CASTNSGAEAFF. The V and J genes are TRBV5-1 and TRBJ1-1; D is possibly TRBD1 (6 bases). Per the germline V gene, CDR1 is SGHRS and CDR2 is YFSETQ. Trimming removed 8 bases from V and 6 bases from J, with 14 bases in between. This CDR3 has 12 residues.

The chain couples TRBV7-9 to TRBJ2-7; D remains ambiguous. Germline V gives CDR1 SEHNR, CDR2 FQNEAQ (reference sequence). This CDR3 has 14 residues. Trimming pared 5 bases from V and 2 bases from J, leaving 13 bases between. CDR3 region: CASSPRDRAYEQYF. CDR3 sequence (DNA): TGTGCCAGCAGCCCTAGAGACCGCGCCTACGAGCAGTACTTC.

The rearrangement links TRBV5-1 to TRBJ1-3; TRBD1 agrees at 7 bases. From germline, CDR1 is SGHRS and CDR2 YFSETQ. CDR3 length: 15 amino acids. V trimming: 3 bases; J trimming: 3 bases; junction bases outside the gene matches: 6. DNA of the CDR3: TGCGCCAGCAGCTCAGCCGGGACAGTTGGAAACACCATATATTTT. It is translated as CASSSAGTVGNTIYF.

This chain joins TRBV28 and TRBJ1-1; D gene unclear. This CDR3 region has 13 residues. V was shortened by 5 bases and J by 6 bases, with 13 bases between the two germline ends. Germline V gene sequence: CDR1 MDHEN, CDR2 SYDVKM. The CDR3: CASSPAVGPEAFF. The CDR3, as DNA: TGTGCCAGCAGTCCCGCGGTAGGGCCTGAAGCTTTCTTT. Complete variable domain (other parts from reference TRBV28 and TRBJ1-1): DVKVTQSSRYLVKRTGEKVFLECVQDMDHENMFWYRQDPGLGLRLIYFSYDVKMKEKGDIPEGYSVSREKKERFSLILESASTNQTSMYLCASSPAVGPEAFFGQGTRLTVV.

The chain has TRBV13 and TRBJ2-7; 13 bases agree with TRBD2. The CDR3 consists of 16 residues. Germline V lookup: CDR1 PRHDT, CDR2 FYEKMQ (reference sequence). After removal of 5 bases from V and 0 bases from J, the junction contained 4 bases not matched to a gene. CDR3: CASSTGTSGASYEQYF. CDR3 nucleotides: TGTGCCAGCAGCACCGGGACTAGCGGGGCCTCCTACGAGCAGTACTTC.

CDR3 bases: TGTGCCAGCAGCCCCCGGGAGGGCCGAGTAACCGGGGAGCTGTTTTTT. This gives the protein CASSPREGRVTGELFF. J is TRBJ2-2 and V is TRBV9, with 8 nucleotides matching TRBD2. The CDR3 totals 16 residues. V gave up 4 bases and J gave up 5 bases; unmatched junction bases: 10. CDR1 is SGDLS and CDR2 is YYNGEE in the germline V gene.

The J gene is TRBJ1-2, the V gene TRBV29-1; TRBD1 agrees at 8 bases. The J segment lost 7 bases and the V segment lost 7 bases, leaving 5 bases of the junction unmatched. Germline CDR1 is SQVTM and CDR2 is ANQGSEA. The CDR3 runs to 11 residues. CDR3 coding DNA: TGCAGCGCCGGACAGGGTGGTGGCTACACCTTC. Translating it yields CSAGQGGGYTF.

This clone occurred a few times. J is TRBJ2-1 and V is TRBV25-1, with D possibly being TRBD1 or TRBD2 (5 bases each). The V and J ends lost 10 bases and 2 bases respectively, with 15 bases between them. CDR1 is MGHDK and CDR2 is SYGVNS in the germline V gene. The CDR3 is 14 amino acids. The CDR3 region has the DNA TGTGCCACAAGGCCAACGGGACCCTACAATGAGCAGTTCTTC. It codes for CATRPTGPYNEQFF.

The rearrangement uses TRBV30 and TRBJ2-7; the D gene could be TRBD1 or TRBD2 (8 bases each). The V gene's germline CDR1 is GTSNPN and CDR2 SVGIG (reference sequence). Trimming shortened V by 3 bases and J by 0 bases, and 18 bases separated the two germline ends. CDR3 length: 16 amino acids. The CDR3 protein is CAWRTGASGLSYEQYF. DNA for the CDR3: TGTGCCTGGAGGACAGGGGCTAGCGGGCTCTCCTACGAGCAGTACTTC.